Listed below are T cell receptor beta chains from one sample, sequenced in a study of blood T cell repertoires in COVID-19. The assay was immunoSEQ multiplex PCR, and TCRdb's table has in-frame clones only and misses some. The sample consists of about 250,000 clones, around 89% of them appearing once. The sequencing sample was made of PBMCs or T cells enriched from blood (not recorded which). These receptor sequences come from a man in his forties who had recovered from COVID-19. Each CDR3 is given without its conserved first and last residue. Each record gives: V gene, J gene, CDR3 protein.

>TRBV18|TRBJ2-3
ASSPRPRQGIADTQY
>TRBV14|TRBJ1-3
ASSRQGRTSSGNTIY
>TRBV24-1|TRBJ2-2
ATSAPGQRSASTLTGELF
>TRBV5-1|TRBJ1-4
ASSQGQTEKLF
>TRBV6-2/TRBV6-3|TRBJ2-2
ASSQLSGMHGELF
>TRBV7-2|TRBJ1-5
ASSLVGEGNQPQH
>TRBV28|TRBJ2-1
ASSRLAIYNNEQF
>TRBV6-6|TRBJ2-5
ASSYSTSGRETQY
>TRBV7-9|TRBJ1-1
ASSQPGQDTEAF
>TRBV6-2/TRBV6-3|TRBJ2-7
ASSYSGTSGRGRDYEQY